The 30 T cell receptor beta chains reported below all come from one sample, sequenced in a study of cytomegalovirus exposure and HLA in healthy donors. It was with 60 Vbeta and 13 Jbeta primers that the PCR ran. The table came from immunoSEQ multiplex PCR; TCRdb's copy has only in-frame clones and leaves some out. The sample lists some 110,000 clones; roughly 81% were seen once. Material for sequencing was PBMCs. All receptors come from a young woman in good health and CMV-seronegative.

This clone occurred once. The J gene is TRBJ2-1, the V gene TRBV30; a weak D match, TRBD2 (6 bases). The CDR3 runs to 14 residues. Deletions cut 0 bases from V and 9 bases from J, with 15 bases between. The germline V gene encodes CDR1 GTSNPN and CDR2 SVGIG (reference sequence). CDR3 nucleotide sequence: TGTGCCTGGAGTGTACTGTCGGGAGTGTTTGAGCAGTTCTTC. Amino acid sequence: CAWSVLSGVFEQFF.

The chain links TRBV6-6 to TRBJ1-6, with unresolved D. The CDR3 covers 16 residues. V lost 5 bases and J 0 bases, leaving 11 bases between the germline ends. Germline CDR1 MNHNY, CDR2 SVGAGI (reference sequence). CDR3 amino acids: CASSLRMSSYNSPLHF. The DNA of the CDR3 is TGTGCCAGCAGTCTCAGGATGAGCTCCTATAATTCACCCCTCCACTTT.

The CDR3 reads CASSLDQGGSTNQETQYF. For the CDR3, the DNA is TGTGCCAGCAGCTTAGATCAAGGCGGGAGTACGAACCAAGAGACCCAGTACTTC. The genes are TRBV11-3 and TRBJ2-5, with 7 nucleotides matching TRBD2. CDR1 is SGHNT and CDR2 is YENEEA in the germline V gene. V shed 0 bases, J shed 0 bases, and the junction held 10 bases outside the gene matches. The CDR3 consists of 18 residues.

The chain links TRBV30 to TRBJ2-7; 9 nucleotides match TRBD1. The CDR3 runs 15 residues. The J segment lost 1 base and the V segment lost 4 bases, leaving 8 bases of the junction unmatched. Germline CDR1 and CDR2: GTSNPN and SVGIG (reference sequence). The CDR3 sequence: CAWKYGTGWSYEQYF. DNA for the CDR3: TGTGCCTGGAAGTATGGGACAGGGTGGTCCTACGAGCAGTACTTC.

CDR3 protein: CASSPLGQGNTEAFF. The DNA of the CDR3 is TGCGCCAGCAGCCCTCTGGGACAGGGGAACACTGAAGCTTTCTTT. This rearrangement joins TRBV5-1 to TRBJ1-1, with 9 bases fitting TRBD1. Germline CDR1 reads SGHRS; CDR2 reads YFSETQ. The CDR3 length is 15 residues. The V and J ends lost 4 bases and 1 base, in that order; junction bases with no gene match: 5.

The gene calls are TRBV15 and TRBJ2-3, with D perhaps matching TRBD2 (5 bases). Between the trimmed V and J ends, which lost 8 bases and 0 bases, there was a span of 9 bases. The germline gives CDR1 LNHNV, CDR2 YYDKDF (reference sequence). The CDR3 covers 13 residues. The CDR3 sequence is CATGGASTDTQYF. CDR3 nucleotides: TGTGCCACCGGAGGCGCAAGCACAGATACGCAGTATTTT.

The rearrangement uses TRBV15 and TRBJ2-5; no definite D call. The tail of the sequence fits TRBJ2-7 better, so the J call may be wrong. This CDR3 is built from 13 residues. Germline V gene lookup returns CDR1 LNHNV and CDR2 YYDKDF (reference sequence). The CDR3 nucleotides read TGTGCCACCAGCAGAGATCTATCATTCGAGCAGTACTTC. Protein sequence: CATSRDLSFEQYF.

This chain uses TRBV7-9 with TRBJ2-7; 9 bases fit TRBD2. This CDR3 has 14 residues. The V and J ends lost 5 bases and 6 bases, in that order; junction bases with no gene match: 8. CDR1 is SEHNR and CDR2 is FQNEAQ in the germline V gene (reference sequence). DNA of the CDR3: TGTGCCAGCAGCACGCGGGGGGGAGGTCCCGAGCAGTACTTC. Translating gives CASSTRGGGPEQYF.

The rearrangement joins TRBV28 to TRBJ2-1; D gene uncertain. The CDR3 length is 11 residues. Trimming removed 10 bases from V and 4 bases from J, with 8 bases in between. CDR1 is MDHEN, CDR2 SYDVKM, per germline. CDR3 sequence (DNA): TGTGCCACCCTAGGTTACAATGAGCAGTTCTTC. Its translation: CATLGYNEQFF.

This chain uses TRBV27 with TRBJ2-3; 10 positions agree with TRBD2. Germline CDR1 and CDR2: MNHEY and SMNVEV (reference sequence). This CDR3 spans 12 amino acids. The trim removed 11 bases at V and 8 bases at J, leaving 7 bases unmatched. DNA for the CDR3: TGTGCCGTAGCGGGGGGCGTAGGTACGCAGTATTTT. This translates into CAVAGGVGTQYF.

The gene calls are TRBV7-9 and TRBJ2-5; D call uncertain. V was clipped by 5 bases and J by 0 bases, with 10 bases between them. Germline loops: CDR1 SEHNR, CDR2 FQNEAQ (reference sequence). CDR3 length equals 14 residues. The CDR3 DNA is TGTGCCAGCAGCGAGCAGGTGGACCAAGAGACCCAGTACTTC. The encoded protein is CASSEQVDQETQYF.

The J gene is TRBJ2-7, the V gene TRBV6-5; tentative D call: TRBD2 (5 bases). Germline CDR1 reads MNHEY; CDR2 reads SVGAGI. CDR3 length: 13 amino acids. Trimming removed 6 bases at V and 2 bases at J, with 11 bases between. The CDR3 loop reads CASSPAAAYEQYF. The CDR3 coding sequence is TGTGCCAGCAGCCCTGCAGCGGCCTACGAGCAGTACTTC.

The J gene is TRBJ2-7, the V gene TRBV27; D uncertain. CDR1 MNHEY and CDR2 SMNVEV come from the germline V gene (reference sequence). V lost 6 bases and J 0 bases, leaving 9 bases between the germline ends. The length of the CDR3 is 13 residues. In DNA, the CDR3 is TGTGCCAGCAGCCCCCCGAGCTCCTACGAGCAGTACTTC. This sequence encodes CASSPPSSYEQYF.

The CDR3 DNA sequence: TGTGCCAGCCAGTGGACAGTTAGCAATCAGCCCCAGCATTTT. It specifies CASQWTVSNQPQHF. J is TRBJ1-5 and V is TRBV2; maybe TRBD1 (6 bases). This CDR3 is built from 14 residues. Looked up from germline, CDR1 is SNHLY and CDR2 is FYNNEI. Trimming shortened V by 8 bases and J by 0 bases, and 11 bases separated the two germline ends.

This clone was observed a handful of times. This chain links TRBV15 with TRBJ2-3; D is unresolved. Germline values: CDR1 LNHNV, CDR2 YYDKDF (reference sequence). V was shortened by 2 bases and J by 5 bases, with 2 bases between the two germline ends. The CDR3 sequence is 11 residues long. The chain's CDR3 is CATSRLDTQYF. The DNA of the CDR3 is TGTGCCACCAGCAGACTAGATACGCAGTATTTT.

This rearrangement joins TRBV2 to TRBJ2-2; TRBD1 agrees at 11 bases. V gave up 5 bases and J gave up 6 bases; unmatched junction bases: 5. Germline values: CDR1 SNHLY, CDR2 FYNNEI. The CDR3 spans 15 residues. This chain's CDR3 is CASSTRDRGAGELFF. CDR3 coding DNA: TGTGCCAGCAGTACACGGGACAGGGGGGCCGGGGAGCTGTTTTTT.

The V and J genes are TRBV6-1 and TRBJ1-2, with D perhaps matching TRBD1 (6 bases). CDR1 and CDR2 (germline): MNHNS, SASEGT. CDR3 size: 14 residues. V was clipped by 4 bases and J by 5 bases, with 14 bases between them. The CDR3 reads CASSGGQNYYGYTF. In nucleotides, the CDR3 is TGTGCCAGCAGTGGGGGGCAGAACTATTATGGCTACACCTTC.

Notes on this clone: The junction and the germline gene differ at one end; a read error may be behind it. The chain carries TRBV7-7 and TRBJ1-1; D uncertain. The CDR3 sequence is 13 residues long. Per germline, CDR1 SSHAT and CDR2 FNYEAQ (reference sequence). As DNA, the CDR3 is TGTGCTAGCAGCTTTACACTGAACACTGAAGCTTTCTTT. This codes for CASSFTLNTEAFF.

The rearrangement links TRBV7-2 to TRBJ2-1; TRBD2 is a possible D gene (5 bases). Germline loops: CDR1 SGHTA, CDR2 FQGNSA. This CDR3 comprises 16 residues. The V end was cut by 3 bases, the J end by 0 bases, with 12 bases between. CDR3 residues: CASSFTSSGSYNEQFF. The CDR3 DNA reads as TGTGCCAGCAGCTTTACTAGTAGTGGCTCCTACAATGAGCAGTTCTTC.

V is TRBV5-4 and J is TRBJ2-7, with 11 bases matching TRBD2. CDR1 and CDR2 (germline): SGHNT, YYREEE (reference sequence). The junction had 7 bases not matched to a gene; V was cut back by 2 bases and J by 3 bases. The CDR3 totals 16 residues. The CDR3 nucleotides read TGTGCCAGCAGCTTCTCAAGACTAGCGGGATACTACGAGCAGTACTTC. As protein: CASSFSRLAGYYEQYF.

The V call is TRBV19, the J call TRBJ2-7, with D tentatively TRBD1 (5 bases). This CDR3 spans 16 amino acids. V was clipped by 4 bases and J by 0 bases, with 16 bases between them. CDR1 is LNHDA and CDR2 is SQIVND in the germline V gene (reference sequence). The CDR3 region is CASSTTLGQGSYEQYF. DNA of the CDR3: TGTGCCAGTAGTACCACCCTCGGGCAGGGCTCCTACGAGCAGTACTTC. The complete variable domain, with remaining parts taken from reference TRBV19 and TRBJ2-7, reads DGGITQSPKYLFRKEGQNVTLSCEQNLNHDAMYWYRQDPGQGLRLIYYSQIVNDFQKGDIAEGYSVSREKKESFPLTVTSAQKNPTAFYLCASSTTLGQGSYEQYFGPGTRLTVT.

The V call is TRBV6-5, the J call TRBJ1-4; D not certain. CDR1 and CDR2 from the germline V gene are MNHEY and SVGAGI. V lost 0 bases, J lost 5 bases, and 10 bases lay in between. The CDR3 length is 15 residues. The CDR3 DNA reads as TGTGCCAGCAGTTACTCAGTACTCGGGAATGAAAAACTGTTTTTT. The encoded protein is CASSYSVLGNEKLFF.

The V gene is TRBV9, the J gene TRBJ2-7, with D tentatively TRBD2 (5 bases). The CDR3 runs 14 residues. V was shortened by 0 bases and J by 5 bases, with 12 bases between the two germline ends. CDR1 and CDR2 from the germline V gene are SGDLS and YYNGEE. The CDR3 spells CASSVGGLVDEQYF. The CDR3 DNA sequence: TGTGCCAGCAGCGTAGGAGGGCTAGTCGACGAGCAGTACTTC.

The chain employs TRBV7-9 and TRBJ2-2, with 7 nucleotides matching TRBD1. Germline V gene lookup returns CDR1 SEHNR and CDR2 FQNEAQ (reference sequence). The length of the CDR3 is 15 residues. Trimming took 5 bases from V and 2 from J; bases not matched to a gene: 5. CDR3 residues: CASSPRDRNTGELFF. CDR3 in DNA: TGTGCCAGCAGCCCCCGGGACAGAAACACCGGGGAGCTGTTTTTT.

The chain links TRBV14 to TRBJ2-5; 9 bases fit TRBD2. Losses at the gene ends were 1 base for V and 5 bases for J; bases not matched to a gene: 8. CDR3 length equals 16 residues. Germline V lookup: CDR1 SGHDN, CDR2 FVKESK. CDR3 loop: CASSQGSGTSRETQYF. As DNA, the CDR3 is TGTGCCAGCAGCCAAGGTTCCGGGACTAGCCGCGAGACCCAGTACTTC.

The CDR3 DNA sequence: TGTGCCTGGAGTTGGACAGGGACAGATACGCAGTATTTT. Translating it yields CAWSWTGTDTQYF. The chain recombines TRBV30 with TRBJ2-3; 8 nucleotides agree with TRBD1. V trimming: 2 bases; J trimming: 3 bases; junction bases outside the gene matches: 1. Per the germline V gene, CDR1 is GTSNPN and CDR2 is SVGIG (reference sequence). The CDR3 runs to 13 residues.

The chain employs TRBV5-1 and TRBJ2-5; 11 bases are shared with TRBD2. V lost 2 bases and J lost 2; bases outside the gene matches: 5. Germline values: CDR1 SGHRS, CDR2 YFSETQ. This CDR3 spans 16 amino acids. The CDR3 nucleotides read TGCGCCAGCAGCTTCGGGACTAGCGGTGCTCAAGAGACCCAGTACTTC. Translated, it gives CASSFGTSGAQETQYF. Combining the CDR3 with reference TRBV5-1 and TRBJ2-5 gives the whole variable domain KAGVTQTPRYLIKTRGQQVTLSCSPISGHRSVSWYQQTPGQGLQFLFEYFSETQRNKGNFPGRFSGRQFSNSRSEMNVSTLELGDSALYLCASSFGTSGAQETQYFGPGTRLLVL.

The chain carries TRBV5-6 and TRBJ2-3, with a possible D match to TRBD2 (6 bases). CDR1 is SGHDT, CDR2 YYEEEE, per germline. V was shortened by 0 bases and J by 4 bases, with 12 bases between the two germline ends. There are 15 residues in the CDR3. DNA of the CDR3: TGTGCCAGCAGCTTGGGGGGACTCCGTCCAGATACGCAGTATTTT. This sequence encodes CASSLGGLRPDTQYF.

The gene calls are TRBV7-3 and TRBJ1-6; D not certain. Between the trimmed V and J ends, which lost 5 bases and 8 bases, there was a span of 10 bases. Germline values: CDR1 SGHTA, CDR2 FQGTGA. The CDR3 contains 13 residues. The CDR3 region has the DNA TGTGCCAGCAGCAGAAGAGGTGATTCACCCCTCCACTTT. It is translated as CASSRRGDSPLHF. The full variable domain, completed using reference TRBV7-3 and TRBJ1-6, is GAGVSQTPSNKVTEKGKYVELRCDPISGHTALYWYRQSLGQGPEFLIYFQGTGAADDSGLPNDRFFAVRPEGSVSTLKIQRTERGDSAVYLCASSRRGDSPLHFGNGTRLTVT.

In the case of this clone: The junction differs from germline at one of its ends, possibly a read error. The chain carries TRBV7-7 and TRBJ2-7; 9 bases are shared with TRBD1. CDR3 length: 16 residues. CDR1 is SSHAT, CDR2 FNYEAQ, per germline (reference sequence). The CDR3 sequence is CASSFSRDRVPYEQYF. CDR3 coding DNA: TGTGCTAGCAGCTTTTCCCGGGACAGGGTCCCCTACGAGCAGTACTTC.